This TCR beta chain appears in the sequencing data of a study of OX40 agonist ivuxolimab in advanced cancers. Some background on the complete study: Ivuxolimab, which targeted the costimulatory receptor OX40 (CD134), was an agonistic, fully human IgG2 monoclonal antibody. Prior anti-PD-1, anti-PD-L1 or anti-CTLA-4 therapy was permitted, and roughly two fifths of dose-escalation patients had received checkpoint inhibitors. Among the approximately 50 dose-escalation patients, around 19 had hepatocellular carcinoma, approximately 15 melanoma, 9 renal cell carcinoma and 9 head and neck cancer. The paper describes the monotherapy dose-escalation part (N of about 57 patients) of the phase I trial of ivuxolimab. The dose-escalation cohort was almost 85% male with a mean age of approximately 60 years, ranging from roughly 20 to 80. Peripheral TCRbeta sequencing was intended to test whether TCR sequence diversity was altered and clonal T-cell expansion was caused by ivuxolimab. Three dose-escalation patients achieved partial responses, one with hepatocellular carcinoma and two with cutaneous melanoma. Intravenous ivuxolimab was administered to patients every 2 weeks at six dose levels: 0.01, 0.1, 0.3, 1.5, 3 and 10 mg/kg. What the study reported, not specific to this receptor: At doses from 0.1 to 3.0 mg/kg, clonal expansion was seen in both CD4+ and CD8+ blood T cells between baseline and week 6. Partial responders in the 0.1-3.0 mg/kg groups had among the lowest normalized peripheral clonal expansion, especially among CD8+ T cells. After ivuxolimab, more expanded clones were found on average in CD8+ T cells than in CD4+ T cells. Low levels of normalized T-cell clonal expansion were also seen in some patients who did not respond. The antigen specificity of the clonally expanded peripheral T cells was not determined.

The CDR3, from cysteine to phenylalanine, totals 15 residues. The entry retains the CDR3 DNA only, 45 bases that are in frame from base 1. The CDR1 and CDR2 encoded by the germline V gene (reference sequence) are MNHEY and SMNVEV. Compared with germline, V lacks 4 bases and J lacks 2 bases; bases without a gene match: 7. For sequencing of the TCRbeta CDR3 region, genomic DNA was extracted from the sorted cells. TCRbeta CDR3 regions were sequenced using the immunoSEQ Assay. Entries here come from immuneACCESS through TCRdb and include only in-frame sequences with V and J called. Some clones fail to appear in such tables; in the studies checked, an unresolved V gene covers under half of the shortfall, and the cause of the remainder is unknown. The sample table records around 150,000 clones; roughly nine tenths of these occur just once. Together, the top ten hold about 1% of the sample. Patients with a history of autoimmune disease or receiving systemic immunosuppression were excluded from the trial. Peripheral blood for TCR sequencing was collected from all dose cohorts at baseline, on cycle 4 day 1, and on cycle 7 day 1. The samples were taken from a phase I, first-in-human, multicenter, open-label dose-escalation trial of ivuxolimab. Adults with locally advanced or metastatic head and neck squamous cell, hepatocellular, melanoma or renal cell carcinoma were enrolled in the trial. CD4+ and CD8+ T cells were sorted separately from peripheral blood before TCR sequencing.

About this clone: Its antigen has not been determined. The input lacks base qualities; no much larger clone sits a single base away.

The rearranged segments are TRBV27 and TRBJ2-7; 8 bases in the middle match TRBD1. The receptor was derived from an adult with an advanced solid tumor such as melanoma, head and neck, liver or kidney cancer. The specimen was CD4+ or CD8+ T cells sorted from blood, collected in a trial of the OX40 agonist ivuxolimab. The CDR3 region: CASSSYGQGTYEQYF. The DNA sequence reads TGTGCCAGCAGTTCCTATGGACAGGGAACCTACGAGCAGTACTTC.